Below, 27 T cell receptor beta chains from the same sample are listed, as sequenced in a study of T-cell reconstitution after alpha-beta-depleted transplantation in children. Researchers prepared the TCRbeta library using unique molecular identifiers, the study reports. From the PCR reads, TCRdb called clonotypes with MiXCR, one entry per CDR3 protein. The sample comprises over 450,000 distinct CDR3 sequences, under 12% of which are singletons, and about 2.1% rests with the top ten. The source material was PBMCs, sampled before TCRalphabeta/CD19-depleted stem cell transplant. The receptors come from a child aged 2 to 15 with inherited bone marrow failure, due to receive a stem cell transplant.

This clonotype has just a few counts. The V call is TRBV4-2, the J call TRBJ2-2; D perhaps matches TRBD2 (7 bases). V lost 1 base to trimming and J lost 4 bases, with 13 bases between them. Germline CDR1 LGHNA, CDR2 YNFKEQ. CDR3 length: 16 amino acids. The DNA for the CDR3 is TGTGCCAGCAGCCAAGCCTTGGGAGGGGGCACCGGGGAGCTGTTTTTT. Translating gives CASSQALGGGTGELFF.

There are a few counts of this clonotype. The CDR3 loop reads CASGGGRRYEQYF. CDR3 sequence (DNA): TGTGCCAGCGGAGGCGGGAGGAGATACGAGCAGTACTTC. The chain carries TRBV7-8 and TRBJ2-7, with 8 bases matching TRBD2. This CDR3 has 13 amino acids. Looked up from germline, CDR1 is SGHVS and CDR2 is FQNEAQ. J lost 4 bases, V lost 8 bases, and 7 bases had no gene match.

There are many counts of this clonotype. The V call is TRBV12-3 or TRBV12-4, the J call TRBJ1-5, with D unclear. This CDR3 has 14 residues. The germline V and J ends were trimmed by 8 bases and 0 bases, with 11 bases remaining between them. The CDR3 here is CASCEGNSNQPQHF. The CDR3 DNA is TGTGCCAGCTGCGAAGGAAATAGCAATCAGCCCCAGCATTTT.

The genes are TRBV7-9 and TRBJ1-3; D is unclear. Deletions cut 6 bases from V and 2 bases from J, with 8 bases between. The CDR3 is 13 residues long. Per the germline V gene, CDR1 is SEHNR and CDR2 is FQNEAQ (reference sequence). In nucleotides, the CDR3 is TGTGCCAGCAGATCAGTAGCTGGAAACACCATATATTTT. Amino acid sequence: CASRSVAGNTIYF.

This clonotype occurred many times. The V gene is TRBV5-1, the J gene TRBJ1-2, with D maybe TRBD1 (6 bases). The CDR3 has 16 amino acids. The germline gives CDR1 SGHRS, CDR2 YFSETQ. The V and J ends lost 4 bases and 0 bases respectively, with 16 bases between them. In DNA, the CDR3 is TGCGCCAGCAGCGATACCGGGACACCTTCTAACTATGGCTACACCTTC. It yields the protein CASSDTGTPSNYGYTF.

This clonotype occurred a few times. Here the CDR3 DNA reads TGTGCCAGCAGTTTATGGGCTGGTGGCAATCAGCCCCAGCATTTT. It codes for CASSLWAGGNQPQHF. The chain carries TRBV28 and TRBJ1-5, with D unresolved. Germline CDR1 MDHEN, CDR2 SYDVKM. The CDR3 extends over 15 amino acids. V was pared by 0 bases and J by 2 bases, with 8 bases between.

This sequence joins TRBV27 and TRBJ2-7, with D perhaps matching TRBD2 (5 bases). V lost 3 bases to trimming and J lost 3 bases, with 12 bases between them. Germline loops: CDR1 MNHEY, CDR2 SMNVEV (reference sequence). The CDR3 runs 14 residues. CDR3: CASSFGGAGYEQYF. Written as DNA, the CDR3 is TGTGCCAGCAGTTTCGGAGGAGCTGGCTACGAGCAGTACTTC.

This clonotype showed up many times. The rearrangement joins TRBV5-1 to TRBJ2-7, with TRBD1 identical over 7 bases. This CDR3 contains 14 residues. Trimming took 9 bases from V and 4 from J; bases not matched to a gene: 13. In germline, CDR1 is SGHRS, CDR2 YFSETQ. Written as DNA, the CDR3 is TGCGCCACCGCACCGGGGACAGCGCATTACGAGCAGTACTTC. This codes for CATAPGTAHYEQYF.

This clonotype appeared many times. The gene calls are TRBV30 and TRBJ1-2; D unresolved. Deletions cut 0 bases from V and 6 bases from J, with 5 bases between. The CDR3 spans 11 residues. CDR1 and CDR2 from the germline V gene are GTSNPN and SVGIG (reference sequence). The CDR3 DNA follows: TGTGCCTGGAGTGTAGGGAATGGCTACACCTTC. It is translated as CAWSVGNGYTF.

This clonotype was counted a few times. The rearrangement uses TRBV28 and TRBJ2-7; 8 nucleotides agree with TRBD2. Unmatched junction bases numbered 6, after V lost 5 bases and J lost 0 bases. CDR1 is MDHEN, CDR2 SYDVKM, per germline. CDR3 length: 15 amino acids. The DNA for the CDR3 is TGTGCCAGCAGTCCTCTAGCGGGCCACTCCTACGAGCAGTACTTC. This sequence encodes CASSPLAGHSYEQYF. Variable domain in full (rest from reference TRBV28 and TRBJ2-7): DVKVTQSSRYLVKRTGEKVFLECVQDMDHENMFWYRQDPGLGLRLIYFSYDVKMKEKGDIPEGYSVSREKKERFSLILESASTNQTSMYLCASSPLAGHSYEQYFGPGTRLTVT.

About this clonotype: Being one base from a much bigger clone, this may be a read error. The gene calls are TRBV29-1 and TRBJ2-4; D gene unclear. This CDR3 contains 12 residues. The V gene's germline CDR1 is SQVTM and CDR2 ANQGSEA. V dropped 4 bases and J dropped 6 bases, with 10 bases sitting between them. The CDR3 DNA is TGCAGCGTTGGAAAGAGTGCAAACATTCAGTACTTC. Protein: CSVGKSANIQYF.

Many counts were recorded for this clonotype. The chain has TRBV4-3 and TRBJ2-1; D possibly corresponds to TRBD2 (6 bases). This CDR3 has 16 amino acids. Germline V lookup: CDR1 LGHNA, CDR2 YSLEER. V gave up 1 base and J gave up 8 bases, with 18 bases separating them. The CDR3 reads CASSQGGSGLEDEQFF. The CDR3, as DNA: TGCGCCAGCAGCCAAGGGGGAAGCGGGTTAGAGGATGAGCAGTTCTTC.

This clonotype showed up just a few times. The V gene is TRBV7-2, the J gene TRBJ2-7; D perhaps matches TRBD1 (7 bases). The V gene's germline CDR1 is SGHTA and CDR2 FQGNSA. V lost 0 bases to trimming and J lost 3 bases, with 12 bases between them. The CDR3 runs 15 residues. The CDR3 region has the DNA TGTGCCAGCAGCTTAGCGGCAGGGGGGAACTACGAGCAGTACTTC. This codes for CASSLAAGGNYEQYF.

This clonotype appeared a single time. The chain uses TRBV20-1 and TRBJ2-7, with TRBD1 as a possible D gene (5 bases). This CDR3 region has 13 residues. Germline lookup yields CDR1 DFQATT and CDR2 SNEGSKA (reference sequence). V gave up 7 bases and J gave up 3 bases, with 16 bases separating them. CDR3 nucleotides: TGCAGTGGGGTTGAGGACATCCTCTACGAGCAGTACTTC. Translated, it gives CSGVEDILYEQYF.

Many counts were recorded for this clonotype. The gene calls are TRBV29-1 and TRBJ2-7; 10 bases align to TRBD1. V lost 5 bases and J lost 7; bases outside the gene matches: 5. Germline V lookup: CDR1 SQVTM, CDR2 ANQGSEA. This CDR3 is built from 12 residues. The CDR3, as DNA: TGCAGCGTTCTCGACAGGGGGCTTGAGCAGTACTTC. Translation: CSVLDRGLEQYF.

This clonotype has ten or more counts. V usage is TRBV5-6 and J usage is TRBJ2-1, with D tentatively TRBD2 (6 bases). The CDR3 length is 13 residues. Trimming shortened V by 1 base and J by 7 bases, and 9 bases separated the two germline ends. The V gene's germline CDR1 is SGHDT and CDR2 YYEEEE. CDR3 bases: TGTGCCAGCAGCTTGCCTAGCGCGAATGAGCAGTTCTTC. This translates into CASSLPSANEQFF.

This clonotype was seen at least ten times. V gene TRBV7-8 combines with J gene TRBJ1-5, with D unresolved. The germline V gene encodes CDR1 SGHVS and CDR2 FQNEAQ. Trimming pared 0 bases from V and 5 bases from J, leaving 5 bases between. CDR3 length: 13 residues. CDR3 DNA sequence: TGTGCCAGCAGCTTAGCGATCCATCAGCCCCAGCATTTT. The encoded protein is CASSLAIHQPQHF.

This clonotype was seen many times. This chain uses TRBV7-9 with TRBJ2-1; TRBD2 agrees at 8 bases. CDR1 and CDR2 (germline): SEHNR, FQNEAQ (reference sequence). The length of the CDR3 is 16 residues. The V segment lost 5 bases and the J segment 5 bases; nucleotides outside the gene matches: 11. CDR3 amino acids: CASSPPPGGPNNEQFF. The DNA of the CDR3 is TGTGCCAGCAGCCCGCCCCCGGGGGGGCCTAACAATGAGCAGTTCTTC.

This clonotype came up a few times. Here the CDR3 DNA reads TGTGCCAGCAACACCCAGACAGGGAACACTGAAGCTTTCTTT. This translates into CASNTQTGNTEAFF. The chain combines TRBV12-3 or TRBV12-4 with TRBJ1-1; tentatively, D is TRBD1 (6 bases). This CDR3 region has 14 residues. V gave up 7 bases and J gave up 1 base, with 13 bases separating them.

The sample holds many counts of this clonotype. The chain is built from TRBV20-1 and TRBJ2-7; no firm D call. The length of the CDR3 is 15 residues. Germline lookup yields CDR1 DFQATT and CDR2 SNEGSKA (reference sequence). Trimming cost V 0 bases and J 5 bases, with 17 bases left between them. CDR3 protein: CSARDSASRLNEQYF. The CDR3 bases are TGCAGTGCTAGAGATTCGGCCTCCCGGCTTAACGAGCAGTACTTC.

There are many counts of this clonotype. This sequence joins TRBV4-3 and TRBJ2-1; TRBD2 might be the D (5 bases). Germline V gene sequence: CDR1 LGHNA, CDR2 YSLEER. The V end was cut by 0 bases, the J end by 4 bases, with 10 bases between. The CDR3 contains 15 residues. CDR3 loop: CASSQEWERYNEQFF. The CDR3 coding sequence is TGCGCCAGCAGCCAAGAGTGGGAGCGGTACAATGAGCAGTTCTTC.

This clonotype has at least ten counts. The gene calls are TRBV7-8 and TRBJ1-6; D is undetermined. Looked up from germline, CDR1 is SGHVS and CDR2 is FQNEAQ. The CDR3 loop spans 16 amino acids. V was clipped by 5 bases and J by 5 bases, with 16 bases between them. The CDR3 is CASSPQRPHNNSPLHF. CDR3 bases: TGTGCCAGCAGCCCCCAGCGTCCCCACAATAATTCACCCCTCCACTTT.

A few counts support this clonotype. The J gene is TRBJ2-3, the V gene TRBV18; D may be TRBD2 (6 bases). Germline V gene sequence: CDR1 KGHSH, CDR2 LQKENI. This CDR3 has 13 residues. The V gene lost 6 bases and the J gene lost 4 bases, with 11 bases spanning the gap. The CDR3 spells CASSRESADTQYF. DNA of the CDR3: TGTGCCAGCTCTCGGGAGAGCGCAGATACGCAGTATTTT.

This clonotype was recorded many times. The chain combines TRBV6-2 or TRBV6-3 with TRBJ2-1; maybe TRBD2 (5 bases). From germline, CDR1 is MNHEY and CDR2 SVGEGT. The CDR3 has 13 residues. The V gene lost 4 bases and the J gene lost 7 bases, with 11 bases spanning the gap. The CDR3 nucleotides are TGTGCCAGCAGTTCTACCAGGAGGAATGAGCAGTTCTTC. It encodes CASSSTRRNEQFF.

This clonotype was counted at least ten times. The chain recombines TRBV19 with TRBJ2-1; tentatively, D is TRBD2 (6 bases). This CDR3 has 15 residues. Germline V gene sequence: CDR1 LNHDA, CDR2 SQIVND (reference sequence). Trimming pared 7 bases from V and 0 bases from J, leaving 13 bases between. The CDR3 DNA reads as TGTGCCAGTACGTTGGCTAGCGTCTCCTACAATGAGCAGTTCTTC. Its protein is CASTLASVSYNEQFF.

This clonotype came up many times. The chain is built from TRBV18 and TRBJ2-1; D is uncertain. The V gene lost 0 bases and the J gene lost 4 bases, with 7 bases spanning the gap. The CDR3 sequence is 14 residues long. Germline V gene lookup returns CDR1 KGHSH and CDR2 LQKENI. The CDR3 region has the DNA TGTGCCAGCTCACCACCGCCTCTATACAATGAGCAGTTCTTC. Translating gives CASSPPPLYNEQFF.

The chain couples TRBV18 to TRBJ2-5, with D possibly TRBD1 on 5 matching bases. V was cut by 6 bases and J by 0 bases, with 8 bases left in between. Germline CDR1 reads KGHSH; CDR2 reads LQKENI. This CDR3 comprises 13 residues. CDR3 protein: CASSRQHQETQYF. The CDR3 DNA sequence: TGTGCCAGCTCGCGACAGCACCAAGAGACCCAGTACTTC.